Below are 32 T cell receptor beta chains sequenced from a single sample in a study of graft-versus-host responses after intestinal transplantation. Clones were sequenced by immunoSEQ multiplex PCR, and TCRdb holds only the in-frame ones, with some missing. The sample includes more than 90,000 clones, approximately 95% of them seen just once. Their recognized antigens are unknown. The sample was unstimulated CD8+ T cells sorted from spleen or lymph node cells, taken before intestinal transplant. The receptor set was obtained from a human donor who received an intestinal transplant.

The V and J genes are TRBV27 and TRBJ2-1; 11 nucleotides line up with TRBD2. This CDR3 contains 15 residues. Germline values: CDR1 MNHEY, CDR2 SMNVEV (reference sequence). V lost 4 bases and J lost 7; bases outside the gene matches: 6. The CDR3 reads CASSYSGGAGNEQFF. CDR3 in DNA: TGTGCCAGCAGTTATAGCGGGGGGGCAGGGAATGAGCAGTTCTTC.

This clone has only one observation. CDR3 residues: CASSWELAGGYNEQFF. The CDR3 DNA reads TGTGCCAGCAGCTGGGAGCTAGCGGGAGGTTACAATGAGCAGTTCTTC. The chain carries TRBV5-5 and TRBJ2-1, with 11 bases lining up with TRBD2. This CDR3 has 16 amino acids. From germline, CDR1 is SGHKS and CDR2 YYEKEE (reference sequence). With 3 bases clipped from V and 4 bases from J, the junction kept 6 bases outside the gene matches.

This clone is a singleton in its sample. The V and J genes are TRBV4-1 and TRBJ1-5; the D gene is possibly TRBD1 (5 bases). The V end was cut by 0 bases, the J end by 6 bases, with 9 bases between. The CDR3 loop spans 14 amino acids. In germline, CDR1 is MGHRA, CDR2 YSYEKL. The CDR3 DNA sequence: TGCGCCAGCAGCCAAGAGAGGGGAGGTCAGCCCCAGCATTTT. Translated: CASSQERGGQPQHF.

The chain recombines TRBV9 with TRBJ1-4, with unresolved D. V lost 4 bases and J 6 bases, leaving 16 bases between the germline ends. The germline CDR1 and CDR2 sequences are SGDLS and YYNGEE. The CDR3 totals 15 residues. CDR3 protein: CASSSSGSSDEKLFF. In nucleotides, the CDR3 is TGTGCCAGCAGCTCCTCGGGATCATCGGATGAAAAACTGTTTTTT.

The CDR3 DNA follows: TGTGCCTGGAGTGGCCAGGTCGCCGACGAGCAGTACTTC. Translation gives CAWSGQVADEQYF. This chain uses TRBV30 with TRBJ2-7, with unresolved D. Trimming removed 1 base at V and 5 bases at J, with 12 bases between. The CDR3 totals 13 residues. Germline V gene data show CDR1 as GTSNPN and CDR2 as SVGIG (reference sequence).

The chain joins TRBV13 to TRBJ2-2; D is unclear. V lost 3 bases to trimming and J lost 6 bases, with 8 bases between them. Looked up from germline, CDR1 is PRHDT and CDR2 is FYEKMQ (reference sequence). The CDR3 length is 13 residues. CDR3 bases: TGTGCCAGCAGCTTTCGTGTCCCCGGGGAGCTGTTTTTT. Its translation: CASSFRVPGELFF. Based on the CDR3 plus reference TRBV13 and TRBJ2-2, the full variable domain is AAGVIQSPRHLIKEKRETATLKCYPIPRHDTVYWYQQGPGQDPQFLISFYEKMQSDKGSIPDRFSAQQFSDYHSELNMSSLELGDSALYFCASSFRVPGELFFGEGSRLTVL.

V is TRBV5-6 and J is TRBJ2-7; the match to TRBD2 covers 12 bases. The J segment lost 0 bases and the V segment lost 4 bases, leaving 8 bases of the junction unmatched. The V gene's germline CDR1 is SGHDT and CDR2 YYEEEE. The CDR3 extends over 17 amino acids. The CDR3 nucleotides are TGTGCCAGCAGCCCGGGACTAGCGGGTTTACTCTCCTACGAGCAGTACTTC. Translating gives CASSPGLAGLLSYEQYF.

A note on this clone: Within the sample, other DNA sequences also encode this same CDR3. This chain links TRBV11-2 with TRBJ2-7, with D perhaps matching TRBD1 (6 bases). The V gene lost 3 bases and the J gene lost 2 bases, with 8 bases spanning the gap. Germline V gives CDR1 SGHAT, CDR2 FQNNGV. CDR3 size: 13 residues. This CDR3 is CASSLDSTYEQYF. The CDR3 DNA reads as TGTGCCAGCAGCTTGGACAGTACCTACGAGCAGTACTTC.

The rearrangement links TRBV13 to TRBJ2-1, with D unclear. Between the trimmed V and J ends, which lost 5 bases and 6 bases, there was a span of 11 bases. CDR3 length: 13 amino acids. Germline assignment: CDR1 PRHDT and CDR2 FYEKMQ (reference sequence). CDR3 protein: CASSHIQTNEQFF. CDR3 coding DNA: TGTGCCAGCAGCCACATTCAAACCAATGAGCAGTTCTTC.

The rearrangement joins TRBV27 to TRBJ2-4, with D possibly TRBD1 on 6 matching bases. The V gene lost 3 bases and the J gene lost 3 bases, with 18 bases spanning the gap. In germline, CDR1 is MNHEY, CDR2 SMNVEV (reference sequence). The CDR3 extends over 17 amino acids. The DNA of the CDR3 is TGTGCCAGCAGTTTGACCTTAGGGGACACTTACAAAAACATTCAGTACTTC. Translating gives CASSLTLGDTYKNIQYF.

The genes are TRBV27 and TRBJ2-7, with 8 bases aligning to TRBD1. Germline CDR1 and CDR2: MNHEY and SMNVEV (reference sequence). The CDR3 spans 16 residues. Losses at the gene ends were 5 bases for V and 3 bases for J; bases not matched to a gene: 12. CDR3 in amino acids: CASSEEQGVHVYEQYF. CDR3 DNA sequence: TGTGCCAGCAGTGAAGAACAGGGGGTACACGTCTACGAGCAGTACTTC.

The gene calls are TRBV7-2 and TRBJ2-3; TRBD2 might be the D (6 bases). Germline V gene lookup returns CDR1 SGHTA and CDR2 FQGNSA. Trimming pared 2 bases from V and 6 bases from J, leaving 15 bases between. This CDR3 contains 15 residues. Here the CDR3 DNA reads TGTGCCAGCAGCTTAAGCGGGCCGCACGGGGATACGCAGTATTTT. Residues: CASSLSGPHGDTQYF.

This clone was recorded once. The rearrangement joins TRBV2 to TRBJ1-5; D perhaps matches TRBD1 (6 bases). The CDR3 has 14 residues. The V and J ends lost 9 bases and 2 bases respectively, with 14 bases between them. From germline, CDR1 is SNHLY and CDR2 FYNNEI. The CDR3: CASPTGRGNQPQHF. The CDR3 DNA reads as TGTGCCAGTCCGACAGGCAGGGGCAATCAGCCCCAGCATTTT.

The V and J genes are TRBV14 and TRBJ1-2, with TRBD1 matching over 10 bases. Germline V CDR1 and CDR2: SGHDN, FVKESK. V was clipped by 2 bases and J by 5 bases; unmatched bases: 8. The CDR3 is 16 residues long. This CDR3 reads CASSQRTGGGLYGYTF. DNA of the CDR3: TGTGCCAGCAGCCAAAGGACAGGGGGAGGACTGTATGGCTACACCTTC.

This rearrangement joins TRBV7-9 to TRBJ1-1; D is uncertain. Germline-derived CDR1 and CDR2 are SEHNR and FQNEAQ (reference sequence). The CDR3 has 12 residues. Trimming cost V 6 bases and J 0 bases, with 5 bases left between them. The CDR3 DNA sequence: TGTGCCAGCAGACAGATGAACACTGAAGCTTTCTTT. Translation gives CASRQMNTEAFF.

The chain joins TRBV9 to TRBJ2-3; D not certain. The CDR3 contains 14 residues. V was trimmed by 4 bases and J by 5 bases, leaving 14 bases between them. In germline, CDR1 is SGDLS, CDR2 YYNGEE. The CDR3 is CASSPGTGKDTQYF. The CDR3 bases are TGTGCCAGCAGCCCGGGTACCGGTAAAGATACGCAGTATTTT.

The table lists this clone with a count of one. The chain has TRBV7-6 and TRBJ2-7, with D perhaps matching TRBD2 (6 bases). This CDR3 is 13 amino acids long. In germline, CDR1 is SGHVS, CDR2 FNYEAQ. Trimming took off 8 bases at V and 2 bases at J, with 13 bases between the two ends. For the CDR3, the DNA is TGTGCCAGCTCCCCGCGGGAACCCTACGAGCAGTACTTC. Residues: CASSPREPYEQYF.

V gene TRBV6-1 combines with J gene TRBJ1-1; perhaps TRBD1 as D (5 bases). Germline V gene data show CDR1 as MNHNS and CDR2 as SASEGT. The V end lost 1 base, the J end lost 0 bases, and 15 bases lay between the germline ends. CDR3 size: 17 residues. The CDR3 is CASSEETVPYMNTEAFF. The CDR3 nucleotides are TGTGCCAGCAGTGAAGAGACAGTCCCTTACATGAACACTGAAGCTTTCTTT.

This chain connects TRBV6-6 to TRBJ1-2, with D unresolved. Between the trimmed V and J ends, which lost 8 bases and 1 base, there was a span of 11 bases. Germline loops: CDR1 MNHNY, CDR2 SVGAGI (reference sequence). This CDR3 is built from 13 residues. The CDR3 loop is CASSTEYNYGYTF. CDR3 DNA sequence: TGTGCCAGCTCTACAGAATATAACTATGGCTACACCTTC.

The chain recombines TRBV9 with TRBJ1-6; 8 bases map to TRBD1. The CDR3 sequence is 16 residues long. CDR1 SGDLS and CDR2 YYNGEE come from the germline V gene. The V and J ends lost 4 bases and 2 bases, in that order; junction bases with no gene match: 5. CDR3 residues: CASSPGQGPYNSPLHF. CDR3 coding DNA: TGTGCCAGCAGCCCTGGACAGGGACCCTATAATTCACCCCTCCACTTT. Together with reference TRBV9 and TRBJ1-6, the CDR3 gives the full variable domain: DSGVTQTPKHLITATGQRVTLRCSPRSGDLSVYWYQQSLDQGLQFLIQYYNGEERAKGNILERFSAQQFPDLHSELNLSSLELGDSALYFCASSPGQGPYNSPLHFGNGTRLTVT.

This clone occurred once. DNA for the CDR3: TGCGCCAGCAGCCAAGCCTACCCCTCTTTAGCGGGAGTCGAGACCCAGTACTTC. Translation gives CASSQAYPSLAGVETQYF. The chain employs TRBV4-1 and TRBJ2-5; 9 bases match TRBD2. The germline V gene encodes CDR1 MGHRA and CDR2 YSYEKL. The CDR3 consists of 18 residues. Trimming cost V 1 base and J 5 bases; bases outside gene matches: 14.

This clone showed up just once. The genes are TRBV19 and TRBJ1-1, with a weak D call TRBD1 (5 bases). Germline V gene sequence: CDR1 LNHDA, CDR2 SQIVND (reference sequence). This CDR3 has 14 amino acids. The V end lost 3 bases, the J end lost 2 bases, and 10 bases lay between the germline ends. This CDR3 is CASSMAGLNTEAFF. CDR3 nucleotide sequence: TGTGCCAGTAGTATGGCGGGGCTAAACACTGAAGCTTTCTTT.

V usage is TRBV4-2 and J usage is TRBJ1-2, with D possibly matching TRBD1 (5 bases). Germline CDR1 is LGHNA and CDR2 is YNFKEQ. Trimming shortened V by 0 bases and J by 6 bases, and 11 bases separated the two germline ends. This CDR3 is built from 14 residues. The CDR3: CASSQDLEGDGYTF. The CDR3 nucleotides are TGTGCCAGCAGCCAAGATCTCGAAGGGGATGGCTACACCTTC.

The chain carries TRBV11-2 and TRBJ2-7, with D possibly matching TRBD2 (6 bases). CDR3 length equals 14 residues. Between the trimmed V and J ends, which lost 1 base and 0 bases, there was a span of 7 bases. CDR1 is SGHAT, CDR2 FQNNGV, per germline. The CDR3 region has the DNA TGTGCCAGCAGCTTAGCCGGGAGCTCCTACGAGCAGTACTTC. It translates to CASSLAGSSYEQYF. Combining the CDR3 with reference TRBV11-2 and TRBJ2-7 gives the whole variable domain EAGVAQSPRYKIIEKRQSVAFWCNPISGHATLYWYQQILGQGPKLLIQFQNNGVVDDSQLPKDRFSAERLKGVDSTLKIQPAKLEDSAVYLCASSLAGSSYEQYFGPGTRLTVT.

The rearrangement links TRBV7-9 to TRBJ1-1; D possibly corresponds to TRBD1 (5 bases). The germline V gene has CDR1 SEHNR and CDR2 FQNEAQ (reference sequence). The V gene lost 2 bases and the J gene lost 5 bases, with 9 bases spanning the gap. The CDR3 consists of 13 residues. The DNA of the CDR3 is TGTGCCAGCAGCTTATTTGGGGGGACTGAAGCTTTCTTT. Translated, it gives CASSLFGGTEAFF.

V gene TRBV19 combines with J gene TRBJ1-6; tentatively, D is TRBD1 (5 bases). Between the trimmed V and J ends, which lost 5 bases and 7 bases, there was a span of 18 bases. Germline-derived CDR1 and CDR2 are LNHDA and SQIVND (reference sequence). The CDR3 totals 16 residues. The CDR3 reads CASSPSGGLGNSPLHF. The DNA for the CDR3 is TGTGCCAGTAGTCCCTCGGGGGGGTTGGGGAATTCACCCCTCCACTTT.

The chain employs TRBV7-9 and TRBJ2-5, with 9 bases matching TRBD1. CDR1 is SEHNR, CDR2 FQNEAQ, per germline (reference sequence). The CDR3 is 19 amino acids. Losses at the gene ends were 5 bases for V and 0 bases for J; bases not matched to a gene: 16. CDR3 amino acids: CASSQEGQGRENDQETQYF. CDR3 DNA sequence: TGTGCCAGCAGCCAGGAGGGACAGGGAAGGGAAAACGACCAAGAGACCCAGTACTTC. Drawing the rest from reference TRBV7-9 and TRBJ2-5, the complete variable domain is DTGVSQNPRHKITKRGQNVTFRCDPISEHNRLYWYRQTLGQGPEFLTYFQNEAQLEKSRLLSDRFSAERPKGSFSTLEIQRTEQGDSAMYLCASSQEGQGRENDQETQYFGPGTRLLVL.

The chain combines TRBV2 with TRBJ1-5; D is uncertain. CDR3 size: 16 residues. V was clipped by 10 bases and J by 1 base, with 20 bases between them. CDR1 is SNHLY and CDR2 is FYNNEI in the germline V gene. CDR3 bases: TGTGCCAACACAGCGGACCACATAAAGAGCAATCAGCCCCAGCATTTT. This encodes CANTADHIKSNQPQHF.

The table lists this clone with a count of one. This rearrangement joins TRBV28 to TRBJ2-2; D is perhaps TRBD2 (5 bases). Germline CDR1 is MDHEN and CDR2 is SYDVKM. Trimming cost V 10 bases and J 7 bases, with 16 bases left between them. There are 13 residues in the CDR3. In nucleotides, the CDR3 is TGTGCCACTGCTCTAGCTTACATCGGGGAGCTGTTTTTT. Its translation is CATALAYIGELFF.

The chain uses TRBV29-1 and TRBJ2-7; perhaps TRBD2 as D (5 bases). Germline loops: CDR1 SQVTM, CDR2 ANQGSEA. Trimming pared 5 bases from V and 3 bases from J, leaving 14 bases between. CDR3 length: 13 residues. CDR3 residues: CSVFTGVDYEQYF. The CDR3 nucleotides are TGCAGCGTTTTTACCGGGGTGGACTACGAGCAGTACTTC.

This clone is a singleton in its sample. The chain combines TRBV5-5 with TRBJ2-7, with 12 bases fitting TRBD1. V was pared by 5 bases and J by 4 bases, with 13 bases of the junction left unmatched. The CDR3 spans 17 residues. The germline V gene has CDR1 SGHKS and CDR2 YYEKEE (reference sequence). The CDR3 loop is CASSFATGTGGEYEQYF. In nucleotides, the CDR3 is TGTGCCAGCAGTTTTGCTACCGGGACAGGGGGCGAGTACGAGCAGTACTTC.

The sample holds a few counts of this clone. V gene TRBV5-1 combines with J gene TRBJ1-3, with D hard to call. The length of the CDR3 is 15 residues. Germline CDR1 reads SGHRS; CDR2 reads YFSETQ. Deletions cut 4 bases from V and 0 bases from J, with 11 bases between. CDR3 sequence reads: CASSTDGDSGNTIYF. The CDR3 DNA sequence: TGCGCCAGCAGCACTGACGGGGACTCTGGAAACACCATATATTTT.